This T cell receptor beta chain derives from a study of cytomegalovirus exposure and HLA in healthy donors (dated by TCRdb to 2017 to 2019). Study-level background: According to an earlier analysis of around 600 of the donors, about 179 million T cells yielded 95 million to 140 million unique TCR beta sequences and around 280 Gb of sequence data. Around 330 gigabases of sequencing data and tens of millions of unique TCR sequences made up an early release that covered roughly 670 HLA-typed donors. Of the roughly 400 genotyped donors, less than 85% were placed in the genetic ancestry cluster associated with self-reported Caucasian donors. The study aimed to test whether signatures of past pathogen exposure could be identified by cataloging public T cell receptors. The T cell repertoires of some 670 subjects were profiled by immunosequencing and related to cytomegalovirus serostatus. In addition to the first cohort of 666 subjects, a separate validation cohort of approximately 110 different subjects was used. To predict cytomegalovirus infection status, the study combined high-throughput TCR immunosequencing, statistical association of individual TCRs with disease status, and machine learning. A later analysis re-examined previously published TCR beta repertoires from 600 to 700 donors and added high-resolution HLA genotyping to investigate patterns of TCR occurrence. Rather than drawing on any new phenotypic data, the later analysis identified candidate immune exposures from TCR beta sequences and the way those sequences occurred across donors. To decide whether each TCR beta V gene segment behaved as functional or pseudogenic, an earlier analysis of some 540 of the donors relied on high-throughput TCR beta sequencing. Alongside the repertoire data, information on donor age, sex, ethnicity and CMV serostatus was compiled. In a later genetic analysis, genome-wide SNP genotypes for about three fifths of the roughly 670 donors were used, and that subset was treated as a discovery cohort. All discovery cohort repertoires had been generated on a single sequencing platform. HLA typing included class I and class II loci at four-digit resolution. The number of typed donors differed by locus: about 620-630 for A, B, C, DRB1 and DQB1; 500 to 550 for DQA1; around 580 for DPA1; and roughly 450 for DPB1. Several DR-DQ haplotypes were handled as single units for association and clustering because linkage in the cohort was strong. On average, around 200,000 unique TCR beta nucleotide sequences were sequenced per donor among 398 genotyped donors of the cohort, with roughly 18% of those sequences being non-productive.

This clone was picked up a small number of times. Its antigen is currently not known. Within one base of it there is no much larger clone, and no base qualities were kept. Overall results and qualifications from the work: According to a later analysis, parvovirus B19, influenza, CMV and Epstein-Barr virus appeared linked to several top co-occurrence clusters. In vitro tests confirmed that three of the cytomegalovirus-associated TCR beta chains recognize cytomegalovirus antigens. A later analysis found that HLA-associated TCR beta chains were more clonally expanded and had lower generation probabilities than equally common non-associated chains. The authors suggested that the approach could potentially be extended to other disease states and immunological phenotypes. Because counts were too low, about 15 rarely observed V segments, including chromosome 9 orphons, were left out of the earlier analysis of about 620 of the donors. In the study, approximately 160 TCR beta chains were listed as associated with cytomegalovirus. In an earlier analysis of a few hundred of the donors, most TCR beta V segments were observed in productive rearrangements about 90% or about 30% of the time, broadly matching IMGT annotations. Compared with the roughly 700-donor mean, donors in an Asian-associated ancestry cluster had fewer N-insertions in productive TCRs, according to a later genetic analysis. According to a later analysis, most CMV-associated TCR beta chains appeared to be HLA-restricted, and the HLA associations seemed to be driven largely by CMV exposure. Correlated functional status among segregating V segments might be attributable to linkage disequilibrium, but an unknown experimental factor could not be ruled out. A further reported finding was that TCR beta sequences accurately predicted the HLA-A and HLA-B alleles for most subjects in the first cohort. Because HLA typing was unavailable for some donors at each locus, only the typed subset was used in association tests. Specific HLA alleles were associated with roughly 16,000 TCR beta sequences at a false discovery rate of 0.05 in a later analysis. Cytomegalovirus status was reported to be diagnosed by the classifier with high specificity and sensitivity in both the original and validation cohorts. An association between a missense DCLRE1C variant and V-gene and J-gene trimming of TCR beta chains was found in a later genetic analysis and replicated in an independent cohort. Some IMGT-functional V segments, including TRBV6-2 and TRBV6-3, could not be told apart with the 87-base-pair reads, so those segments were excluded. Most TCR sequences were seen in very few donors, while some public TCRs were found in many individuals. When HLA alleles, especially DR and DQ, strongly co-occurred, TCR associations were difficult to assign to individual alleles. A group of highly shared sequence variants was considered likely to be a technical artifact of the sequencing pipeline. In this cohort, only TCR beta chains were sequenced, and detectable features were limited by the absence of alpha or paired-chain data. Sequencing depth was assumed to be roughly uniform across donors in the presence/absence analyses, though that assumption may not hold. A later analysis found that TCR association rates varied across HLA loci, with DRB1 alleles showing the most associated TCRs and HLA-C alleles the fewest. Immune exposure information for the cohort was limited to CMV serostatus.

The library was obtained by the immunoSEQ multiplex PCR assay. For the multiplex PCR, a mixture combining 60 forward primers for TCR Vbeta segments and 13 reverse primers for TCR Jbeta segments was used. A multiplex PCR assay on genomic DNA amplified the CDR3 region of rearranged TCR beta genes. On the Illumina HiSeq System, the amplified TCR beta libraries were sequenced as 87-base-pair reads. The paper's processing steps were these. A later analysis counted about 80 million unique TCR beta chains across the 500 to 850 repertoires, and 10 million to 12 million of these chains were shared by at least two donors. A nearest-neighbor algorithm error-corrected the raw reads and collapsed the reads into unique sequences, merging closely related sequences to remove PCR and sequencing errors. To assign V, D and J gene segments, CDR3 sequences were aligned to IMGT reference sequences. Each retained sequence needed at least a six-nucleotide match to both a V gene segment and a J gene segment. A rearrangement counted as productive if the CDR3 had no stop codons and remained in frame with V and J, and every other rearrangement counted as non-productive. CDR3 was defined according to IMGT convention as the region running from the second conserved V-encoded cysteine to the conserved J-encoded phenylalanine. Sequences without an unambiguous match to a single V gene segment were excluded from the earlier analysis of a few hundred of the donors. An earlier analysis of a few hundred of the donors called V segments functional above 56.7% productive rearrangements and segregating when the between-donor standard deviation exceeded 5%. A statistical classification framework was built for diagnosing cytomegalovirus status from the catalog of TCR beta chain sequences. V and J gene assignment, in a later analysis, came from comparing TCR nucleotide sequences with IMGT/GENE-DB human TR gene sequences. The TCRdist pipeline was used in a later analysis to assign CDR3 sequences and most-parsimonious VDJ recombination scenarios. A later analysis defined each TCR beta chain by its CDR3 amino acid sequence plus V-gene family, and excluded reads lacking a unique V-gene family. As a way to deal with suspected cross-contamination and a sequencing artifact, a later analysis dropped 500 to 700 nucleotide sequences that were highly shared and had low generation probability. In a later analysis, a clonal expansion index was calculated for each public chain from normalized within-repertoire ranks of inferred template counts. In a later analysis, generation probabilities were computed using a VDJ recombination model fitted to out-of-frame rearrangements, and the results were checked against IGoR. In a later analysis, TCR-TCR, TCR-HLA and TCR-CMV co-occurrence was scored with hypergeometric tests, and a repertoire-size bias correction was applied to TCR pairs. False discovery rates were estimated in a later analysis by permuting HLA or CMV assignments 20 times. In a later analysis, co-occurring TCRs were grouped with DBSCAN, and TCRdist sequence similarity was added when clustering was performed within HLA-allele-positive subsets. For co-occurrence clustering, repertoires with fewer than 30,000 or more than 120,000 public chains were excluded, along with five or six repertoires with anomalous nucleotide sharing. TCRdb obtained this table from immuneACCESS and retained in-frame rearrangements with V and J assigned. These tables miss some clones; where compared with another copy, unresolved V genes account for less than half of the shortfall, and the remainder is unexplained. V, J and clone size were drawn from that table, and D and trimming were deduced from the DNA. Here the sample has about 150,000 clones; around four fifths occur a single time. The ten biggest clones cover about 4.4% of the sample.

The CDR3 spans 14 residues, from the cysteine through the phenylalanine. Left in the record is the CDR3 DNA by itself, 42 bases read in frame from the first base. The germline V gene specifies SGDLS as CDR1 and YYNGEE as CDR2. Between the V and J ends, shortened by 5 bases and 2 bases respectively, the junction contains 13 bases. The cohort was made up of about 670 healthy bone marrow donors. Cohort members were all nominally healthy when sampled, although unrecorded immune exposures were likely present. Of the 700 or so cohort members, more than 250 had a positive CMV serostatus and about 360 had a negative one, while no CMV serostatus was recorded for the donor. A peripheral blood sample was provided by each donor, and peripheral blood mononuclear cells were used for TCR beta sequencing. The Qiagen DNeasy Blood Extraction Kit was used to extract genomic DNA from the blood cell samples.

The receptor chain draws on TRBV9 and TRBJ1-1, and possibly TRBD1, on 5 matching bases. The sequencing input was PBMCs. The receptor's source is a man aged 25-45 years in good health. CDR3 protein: CASSLGGVNTEAFF. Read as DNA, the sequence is TGTGCCAGCAGTCTTGGGGGGGTTAACACTGAAGCTTTCTTT.